The 14 T cell receptor beta chains below come from one sample, sequenced in a study of CXCR3-negative and CXCR3-positive naive CD8 T cells. The authors prepared UMI-labeled TRB cDNA libraries by 5' RACE. TCRdb reanalyzed the 5' RACE reads, giving one entry per CDR3 protein sequence and no DNA. Here the sample table reports tens of thousands of distinct CDR3 sequences. The sequenced sample was naive CXCR3- CD8+ T cells from blood. The subset was: CD45RO-CCR7+CD27+CD95- naive CD8+ T cells lacking CXCR3 (TNR3-). Receptors originate from a human donor in good health. Some clones in this sample may be carry-over from other donors' samples.

This sequence joins TRBV7-2 and TRBJ1-1; no DNA is available, so the TRBD1 call from TCRdb remains unchecked. Per germline, CDR1 SGHTA and CDR2 FQGNSA. CDR3 length: 19 amino acids. The CDR3 loop reads CASSPSHQTEWFGDTGAFF.

The rearrangement uses TRBV10-3 and TRBJ2-1; TCRdb names TRBD2, which stays unverified in the absence of DNA. Germline V gene sequence: CDR1 ENHRY, CDR2 SYGVKD. This CDR3 spans 16 amino acids. CDR3 region: CAISELSSGSNNEQFF.

The chain couples TRBV29-1 to TRBJ2-7; as DNA is missing, the TRBD1 call by TCRdb cannot be tested. CDR3 size: 11 residues. CDR1 and CDR2 (germline): SQVTM, ANQGSEA. The CDR3 sequence: CSVVQAYEQYF.

The rearrangement uses TRBV20-1 and TRBJ2-7; TCRdb names TRBD2, which stays unverified in the absence of DNA. The CDR3 length is 14 residues. From germline, CDR1 is DFQATT and CDR2 SNEGSKA (reference sequence). CDR3: CSARDLRESYEQYF.

The rearrangement links TRBV4-2 to TRBJ2-2; the D gene TCRdb calls, TRBD2, cannot be checked with no DNA. The germline CDR1 and CDR2 sequences are LGHNA and YNFKEQ. The CDR3 is 18 residues long. The CDR3 reads CASSHNRLAGGPSGELFF.

The CDR3: CAGSRDLQETQYF. The chain links TRBV7-8 to TRBJ2-5; TCRdb returns TRBD1, unconfirmable since there is no DNA. The CDR3 sequence is 13 residues long. CDR1 and CDR2 from the germline V gene are SGHVS and FQNEAQ.

The rearrangement joins TRBV29-1 to TRBJ2-7; no DNA is available, so the TRBD2 call from TCRdb remains unchecked. The CDR3 spans 16 residues. CDR1 SQVTM and CDR2 ANQGSEA come from the germline V gene. CDR3 region: CSVSGLAGSPPYEQYF.

This rearrangement joins TRBV6-2 or TRBV6-3 to TRBJ2-7. The CDR3 extends over 13 amino acids. Germline CDR1 reads MNHEY; CDR2 reads SVGEGT. The CDR3 is CASSYSIPYEQYF.

The J gene is TRBJ1-1, the V gene TRBV5-1. Germline loops: CDR1 SGHRS, CDR2 YFSETQ. The CDR3 covers 14 residues. The CDR3 spells CASSRTRVNTEAFF.

The chain uses TRBV9 and TRBJ2-5; TCRdb names TRBD1, which stays unverified in the absence of DNA. This CDR3 spans 15 amino acids. CDR1 is SGDLS, CDR2 YYNGEE, per germline. The CDR3 loop is CASSFAGFWVETQYF.

V and J are TRBV7-9 and TRBJ2-7; without DNA, the TCRdb call of TRBD1 cannot be checked. Germline V lookup: CDR1 SEHNR, CDR2 FQNEAQ (reference sequence). The CDR3 contains 12 residues. Here the CDR3 reads CASSLEGREQYF.

The chain couples TRBV5-1 to TRBJ2-3; TCRdb names TRBD1, which stays unverified in the absence of DNA. CDR1 is SGHRS and CDR2 is YFSETQ in the germline V gene. This CDR3 is 14 amino acids long. The CDR3 region is CASSWRDSTDTQYF.

The chain links TRBV4-3 to TRBJ2-7. The germline V gene encodes CDR1 LGHNA and CDR2 YSLEER. The CDR3 consists of 14 residues. CDR3 sequence: CASSQDGFPYEQYF.

The gene calls are TRBV10-2 and TRBJ1-1; with no DNA, the TCRdb D assignment of TRBD1 cannot be verified. This CDR3 spans 15 amino acids. Germline V gene sequence: CDR1 WSHSY, CDR2 SAAADI. The chain's CDR3 is CASSGGFEDKTEAFF.